The present T cell receptor (beta chain) was sequenced within a study of shared clonotypes between healthy human individuals. Whole-study findings and limits: Clonotypes shared by all four donors outscored non-shared clonotypes in generation probability.

With respect to this clone: Its antigen remains unknown.

V dropped 4 bases and J dropped 4; count of bases not matched to a gene: 9. The CDR3 is made up of 16 amino acids. Germline V gene lookup returns CDR1 SGHNT and CDR2 YYREEE (reference sequence). The table came from immunoSEQ multiplex PCR; TCRdb's copy has only in-frame clones and leaves some out. The sample contains millions of clones, approximately 94% of which appear only once. Naive CD8 cells, CD45RO-negative and positively selected for CCR7, excluded terminally differentiated effector memory CD45RA+ cells. Sequenced: naive CD8+ T cells from PBMCs. This rearrangement joins TRBV5-4 to TRBJ2-1, with TRBD2 matching over 9 bases. The TCR comes from a man younger than 30 in good health. Some clones in this sample may be carry-over from other donors' samples. CDR3 sequence reads: CASSPVLAGIYNEQFF. CDR3 sequence (DNA): TGTGCCAGCAGCCCTGTTCTAGCGGGGATTTACAATGAGCAGTTCTTC.